This TCR beta chain stems from a study of blood T cell repertoires in COVID-19. Study as a whole: The United States, Italy and Spain supplied acute and convalescent COVID-19 samples. T cells, B-cell-depleted T cells, or PBMCs provided the cDNA or gDNA that served as material.

Original handling: From reference gene primer amplification, estimates of nucleated cell counts were derived. Assay used: immunoSEQ multiplex PCR; TCRdb lists only in-frame clones, some missing. That table is the source of V, J and clone size, and D and trimming were worked out from the DNA. The sample yields approximately 150,000 clones, roughly 90% seen once. This clone was seen a single time. The TCR comes from a man in his 60s with active or convalescent COVID-19. The source material was peripheral blood.

The CDR3 DNA reads as TGTGCCAGCAGTTACTCGAGTTCAAGCGGCACCGGGGAGCTGTTTTTT. It codes for CASSYSSSSGTGELFF. The V gene is TRBV6-5, the J gene TRBJ2-2, with D tentatively TRBD2 (5 bases). The CDR3 covers 16 residues. Trimming left V 0 bases short and J 4 bases short, with 12 bases between. CDR1 is MNHEY and CDR2 is SVGAGI in the germline V gene.